This T cell receptor beta chain originates from a study of PD-1 blockade in classical Hodgkin lymphoma. TCRdb's table, derived via immunoSEQ multiplex PCR, lists solely in-frame clones and lacks some. The sample includes approximately 25,000 clones, 65% to 85% of them seen just once. This clone is a singleton in its sample. V was pared by 6 bases and J by 0 bases, with 10 bases of the junction left unmatched. CDR1 and CDR2 (germline): SNHLY, FYNNEI. The CDR3 covers 16 residues. After autologous stem cell transplantation all patients relapsed, and prior brentuximab vedotin exposure differed between cohorts. Thawed PBMCs underwent magnetic negative selection to yield purified CD4+ T cells.

The chain links TRBV2 to TRBJ1-1; 7 positions agree with TRBD1. The receptor was isolated from a human donor with classical Hodgkin lymphoma. The sequencing here drew on CD4+ T cells from blood, taken at baseline. The CDR3 region is CASSAGGFGLNTEAFF. CDR3 nucleotide sequence: TGTGCCAGCAGCGCAGGGGGATTCGGACTGAACACTGAAGCTTTCTTT.